This entry lists 8 T cell receptor beta chains sequenced from one sample in a study of T cells in Graves' hyperthyroidism and ophthalmopathy. Regions amplified from RNA transcripts were the TCR beta CDR3 regions. HTBI primers drove first-round RT-PCR of the TCR CDR3. TCRdb redid the calling of the multiplex PCR reads with MiXCR, one entry per CDR3 protein. This sample has over 700,000 distinct CDR3 sequences; 18% occur once, and the top ten carry approximately 15%. Sequenced: blood. These receptors were taken from a woman between 45 and 65 years old with Graves' hyperthyroidism that later progressed to Graves' ophthalmopathy.

The chain links TRBV11-2 to TRBJ2-6, with D possibly TRBD1 on 6 matching bases. The V gene lost 2 bases and the J gene lost 0 bases, with 17 bases spanning the gap. Germline V gene lookup returns CDR1 SGHAT and CDR2 FQNNGV. The CDR3 covers 19 residues. CDR3 in amino acids: CASSLQAGTRASGANVLTF. CDR3 sequence (DNA): TGTGCCAGCAGCTTACAGGCCGGGACACGGGCCTCTGGGGCCAACGTCCTGACTTTC.

This clonotype was picked up many times. The chain links TRBV12-3 or TRBV12-4 to TRBJ2-3; TRBD2 matches at 9 bases. This CDR3 is 16 amino acids long. Trimming took 5 bases from V and 0 from J; bases not matched to a gene: 6. CDR3 protein: CASSRIAGASTDTQYF. The CDR3 DNA follows: TGTGCCAGCAGTCGGATAGCGGGGGCGAGCACAGATACGCAGTATTTT.

V usage is TRBV5-1 and J usage is TRBJ2-3; maybe TRBD1 (5 bases). This CDR3 is built from 16 residues. Germline loops: CDR1 SGHRS, CDR2 YFSETQ. V dropped 3 bases and J dropped 1 base, with 15 bases sitting between them. The CDR3 DNA reads as TGCGCCAGCAGCTCGGGCCCCAGGGCTGGCACAGATACGCAGTATTTT. Translated: CASSSGPRAGTDTQYF.

The chain has TRBV20-1 and TRBJ2-1, with D unclear. The CDR3 runs to 11 residues. V lost 2 bases to trimming and J lost 5 bases, with 4 bases between them. Germline CDR1 and CDR2: DFQATT and SNEGSKA (reference sequence). CDR3 sequence: CSARQDNEQFF. The CDR3, as DNA: TGCAGTGCTAGACAGGACAATGAGCAGTTCTTC.

The chain joins TRBV20-1 to TRBJ2-5; TRBD1 or TRBD2 may be the D gene (5 bases each). This CDR3 is 17 amino acids long. V was shortened by 0 bases and J by 0 bases, with 17 bases between the two germline ends. The germline gives CDR1 DFQATT, CDR2 SNEGSKA (reference sequence). CDR3 sequence: CSARDPHGWGYQETQYF. The CDR3 nucleotides read TGCAGTGCTAGAGATCCACATGGTTGGGGGTACCAAGAGACCCAGTACTTC.

The chain recombines TRBV14 with TRBJ2-1; no firm D call. Germline V gene lookup returns CDR1 SGHDN and CDR2 FVKESK. CDR3 length: 13 residues. The ends were cut back, 1 base at V and 6 bases at J, with 7 bases in the middle. CDR3 nucleotides: TGTGCCAGCAGCCAAGGAGGTCCCAATGAGCAGTTCTTC. Translating it yields CASSQGGPNEQFF.

The chain couples TRBV6-1 to TRBJ1-1, with 10 bases fitting TRBD1. From germline, CDR1 is MNHNS and CDR2 SASEGT. The CDR3 is 17 residues long. V was pared by 5 bases and J by 0 bases, with 9 bases of the junction left unmatched. The CDR3 sequence: CASSQTPGQGMNTEAFF. DNA for the CDR3: TGTGCCAGCAGTCAAACCCCGGGACAGGGGATGAACACTGAAGCTTTCTTT.

As regards this clonotype: Germline is not matched at one junction end, which may reflect a read error. This chain links TRBV28 with TRBJ1-1, with 7 bases lining up with TRBD1. The CDR3 is made up of 13 amino acids. Germline V gene data show CDR1 as MDHEN and CDR2 as SYDVKM. CDR3 amino acids: CASREQGNAEAFF. For the CDR3, the DNA is TGTGCCAGCAGGGAACAGGGGAACGCTGAAGCTTTCTTT.